Sequencing of this T cell receptor (beta chain) was carried out in a study of blood T cell repertoires in COVID-19. Study-wide context: In each case, the material was cDNA or gDNA derived from T cells, B-cell-depleted T cells, or PBMCs.

In the original processing: Reference gene primer amplification in the assay estimated nucleated cell counts. The assay was immunoSEQ multiplex PCR, and TCRdb's table has in-frame clones only and misses some. That table is the source of V, J and clone size, and D and trimming were worked out from the DNA. The sample contains about 28,000 clones, about 85% of which appear only once. The CDR3 is 13 amino acids. The germline CDR1 and CDR2 sequences are SEHNR and FQNEAQ (reference sequence). V lost 3 bases and J 5 bases, leaving 8 bases between the germline ends. The V and J genes are TRBV7-9 and TRBJ2-1; D is possibly TRBD1 (5 bases). This receptor was obtained from a woman aged 60-75 years with acute or convalescent COVID-19. The material sequenced was peripheral blood. CDR3 sequence: CASSFLGDNEQFF. CDR3 coding DNA: TGTGCCAGCAGCTTTTTAGGGGACAATGAGCAGTTCTTC.